These T cell receptor beta chains were read from a single sample in a study of cytomegalovirus exposure and HLA in healthy donors. The method was immunoSEQ multiplex PCR; TCRdb's version includes in-frame clones alone and lacks a portion of them. This sample has over 85,000 clones, with about three quarters found just once. Source material: PBMCs. These receptors were collected from a man in his forties in good health and CMV-seronegative. Each CDR3 is given with its conserved first and last residue. A D gene is named only where the DNA matches it firmly. Clone sizes are given selectively: once, few, many, or a class where the clone is expanded.

V	D	size	J	CDR3	DNA
TRBV4-1	NA	few	TRBJ1-2	CASSPIGGIGQANYGYTF	TGCGCCAGCAGCCCTATCGGGGGGATTGGGCAGGCCAACTATGGCTACACCTTC
TRBV4-3	NA	few	TRBJ1-1	CASSQVRGGAAFF	TGCGCCAGCAGCCAAGTCCGGGGGGGTGCAGCTTTCTTT
TRBV4-1	NA	NA	TRBJ2-4	CASSWDSGAKNIQYF	TGCGCCAGCAGCTGGGACAGCGGGGCCAAAAACATTCAGTACTTC
TRBV7-6	NA	NA	TRBJ2-2	CASSPTSGFAGELFF	TGTGCCAGCAGCCCGACTTCAGGGTTCGCCGGGGAGCTGTTTTTT
TRBV19	NA	NA	TRBJ2-6	CASSTSSGANVLTF	TGTGCCAGTAGCACAAGCTCTGGGGCCAACGTCCTGACTTTC
TRBV2	NA	NA	TRBJ2-7	CASKAGPSYEQYF	TGTGCCAGCAAGGCGGGGCCCTCCTACGAGCAGTACTTC
TRBV29-1	TRBD1	once	TRBJ2-1	CSDAGTDYNEQFF	TGCAGCGACGCCGGGACAGACTACAATGAGCAGTTCTTC
TRBV5-6	NA	NA	TRBJ1-5	CASSLGQLVDQPQHF	TGTGCCAGCAGCTTGGGACAGTTAGTTGATCAGCCCCAGCATTTT
TRBV10-2	TRBD1	NA	TRBJ2-7	CASTPGQGYEQYF	TGCGCCAGTACGCCGGGACAGGGCTACGAGCAGTACTTC
TRBV15	TRBD2	once	TRBJ2-1	CATRTGLAGFSEQFF	TGTGCCACCCGAACAGGTCTAGCGGGGTTCAGTGAGCAGTTCTTC